Following are 29 T cell receptor beta chains from one sample sequenced in a study of T cell responses to AZD1222 COVID-19 vaccine. Profiled with immunoSEQ multiplex PCR; TCRdb holds only in-frame clones, not every one. Altogether 150,000 to 200,000 clones are present, 80% to 95% being singletons, with the ten largest covering approximately 6.3%. Sequencing was performed on peripheral blood, taken 28 days after the second AZD1222 dose. The receptors were sampled from an adult who received the AZD1222 COVID-19 vaccine.

The chain employs TRBV20-1 and TRBJ2-7; either TRBD1 or TRBD2 may fit D (5 bases each). The ends were cut back, 6 bases at V and 0 bases at J, with 6 bases in the middle. This CDR3 region has 11 residues. Germline assignment: CDR1 DFQATT and CDR2 SNEGSKA (reference sequence). CDR3 DNA sequence: TGCAGTGCAGGGACCTCCTACGAGCAGTACTTC. This gives the protein CSAGTSYEQYF.

V is TRBV11-1 and J is TRBJ2-5, with D perhaps TRBD2 (6 bases). CDR3 size: 16 residues. Germline CDR1 and CDR2: SGHAT and FQDESV (reference sequence). V dropped 4 bases and J dropped 0 bases, with 15 bases sitting between them. The CDR3 protein is CASSYRAGRDQETQYF. CDR3 coding DNA: TGTGCCAGCAGCTACCGAGCGGGTCGCGACCAAGAGACCCAGTACTTC.

The chain employs TRBV6-1 and TRBJ1-3; D unresolved. The CDR3 is made up of 15 amino acids. Germline CDR1 is MNHNS and CDR2 is SASEGT. V was shortened by 1 base and J by 0 bases, with 7 bases between the two germline ends. This chain's CDR3 is CASSEGRISGNTIYF. In nucleotides, the CDR3 is TGTGCCAGCAGTGAAGGACGGATCTCTGGAAACACCATATATTTT.

This rearrangement joins TRBV7-8 to TRBJ2-2; TRBD2 is a possible D gene (6 bases). Germline lookup yields CDR1 SGHVS and CDR2 FQNEAQ. V gave up 0 bases and J gave up 0 bases, with 8 bases separating them. This CDR3 has 16 amino acids. The CDR3: CASSLASGANTGELFF. In nucleotides, the CDR3 is TGTGCCAGCAGCTTAGCCTCGGGGGCGAACACCGGGGAGCTGTTTTTT.

The chain recombines TRBV5-1 with TRBJ2-3; TRBD1 agrees at 9 bases. CDR3 length equals 15 residues. J was trimmed by 4 bases and V by 1 base; bases with no gene match: 4. Germline CDR1 SGHRS, CDR2 YFSETQ. In nucleotides, the CDR3 is TGCGCCAGCAGCTTGTCGGGACAGGGACCAGATACGCAGTATTTT. Its translation is CASSLSGQGPDTQYF.

The rearrangement joins TRBV6-5 to TRBJ1-3; unclear D gene. Germline-derived CDR1 and CDR2 are MNHEY and SVGAGI. V lost 7 bases and J lost 0, with 10 bases in between. This CDR3 contains 14 residues. The CDR3, as DNA: TGTGCCAGCAACCCGATGGGCTCTGGAAACACCATATATTTT. The encoded protein is CASNPMGSGNTIYF.

The chain has TRBV12-1 and TRBJ1-2. TRBV12-1 is termed a pseudogene. This CDR3 has 17 residues. Here the CDR3 DNA reads TGTGCCAGCAGCTTTCCATTTGGGACTTTACTTCCAGATGGCTACACCTTC. As protein: CASSFPFGTLLPDGYTF.

J is TRBJ2-7 and V is TRBV4-3; TRBD1 aligns across 8 bases. The ends lost 0 bases at V and 6 bases at J; junction bases unmatched: 4. Germline lookup yields CDR1 LGHNA and CDR2 YSLEER. CDR3 size: 14 residues. The CDR3 protein is CASSQDQGAREQYF. DNA for the CDR3: TGCGCCAGCAGCCAAGATCAGGGGGCCCGCGAGCAGTACTTC.

This chain joins TRBV2 and TRBJ1-5; D unclear. The germline gives CDR1 SNHLY, CDR2 FYNNEI. V lost 5 bases to trimming and J lost 7 bases, with 18 bases between them. CDR3 length equals 15 residues. In DNA, the CDR3 is TGTGCCAGCAGTTCGGTATCATCCTTCTCCCAGCCCCAGCATTTT. Amino acid sequence: CASSSVSSFSQPQHF.

The chain links TRBV7-3 to TRBJ1-4; a weak D match, TRBD1 (5 bases). V was pared by 10 bases and J by 5 bases, with 17 bases between. Germline lookup yields CDR1 SGHTA and CDR2 FQGTGA. This CDR3 is built from 14 residues. The CDR3 here is CATNRYRTNEKLFF. CDR3 bases: TGTGCCACCAACCGGTACAGGACAAATGAAAAACTGTTTTTT.

This rearrangement joins TRBV5-1 to TRBJ1-5; D is undetermined. CDR3 length: 14 residues. The germline CDR1 and CDR2 sequences are SGHRS and YFSETQ. Trimming removed 0 bases at V and 5 bases at J, with 9 bases between. In DNA, the CDR3 is TGCGCCAGCAGCTTGGGAGGTATGGATCAGCCCCAGCATTTT. Its translation: CASSLGGMDQPQHF.

This clone was counted once. The chain uses TRBV5-1 and TRBJ1-1; unclear D gene. The CDR3 consists of 12 residues. V lost 1 base and J 10 bases, leaving 11 bases between the germline ends. The germline V gene encodes CDR1 SGHRS and CDR2 YFSETQ. CDR3 protein: CASSLPGWGAFF. The DNA of the CDR3 is TGCGCCAGCAGCTTGCCGGGGTGGGGAGCTTTCTTT.

The gene calls are TRBV9 and TRBJ1-4, with 7 nucleotides matching TRBD1. Looked up from germline, CDR1 is SGDLS and CDR2 is YYNGEE. This CDR3 is built from 17 residues. J lost 0 bases, V lost 4 bases, and 9 bases had no gene match. CDR3 bases: TGTGCCAGCAGCCCCCATAGTACAGGGGCAACTAATGAAAAACTGTTTTTT. This gives the protein CASSPHSTGATNEKLFF.

The J gene is TRBJ2-7, the V gene TRBV3-1 (or the pseudogene TRBV3-2), with unresolved D. This CDR3 is built from 13 residues. The ends were cut back, 1 base at V and 3 bases at J, with 7 bases in the middle. The germline V gene encodes CDR1 LGHDT and CDR2 YNNKEL (reference sequence). The CDR3 is CASSQAAVYEQYF. DNA for the CDR3: TGTGCCAGCAGCCAAGCCGCTGTCTACGAGCAGTACTTC.

This chain uses TRBV7-9 with TRBJ2-7; TRBD2 matches at 10 bases. The CDR3 consists of 15 residues. Germline CDR1 is SEHNR and CDR2 is FQNEAQ (reference sequence). Germline trimming cut 1 base from V and 5 bases from J; bases unmatched to any gene: 5. In nucleotides, the CDR3 is TGTGCCAGCAGCTTAGTAACTAGCGGGAAGGACGAGCAGTACTTC. The encoded protein is CASSLVTSGKDEQYF.

The gene calls are TRBV7-9 and TRBJ2-7; TRBD2 matches 9 bases. Germline CDR1 and CDR2: SEHNR and FQNEAQ (reference sequence). This CDR3 comprises 18 residues. Trimming took 4 bases from V and 2 from J; bases not matched to a gene: 15. The CDR3 here is CASSSTNTGTSSTYEQYF. The CDR3 nucleotides read TGTGCCAGCAGCTCTACCAACACCGGGACTAGCAGTACCTACGAGCAGTACTTC. The variable domain in full, completed from reference TRBV7-9 and TRBJ2-7, reads DTGVSQNPRHKITKRGQNVTFRCDPISEHNRLYWYRQTLGQGPEFLTYFQNEAQLEKSRLLSDRFSAERPKGSFSTLEIQRTEQGDSAMYLCASSSTNTGTSSTYEQYFGPGTRLTVT.

The J gene is TRBJ2-2, the V gene TRBV4-1; D gene unclear. From germline, CDR1 is MGHRA and CDR2 YSYEKL. The CDR3 is 17 amino acids. Trimming removed 3 bases from V and 4 bases from J, with 18 bases in between. The CDR3 here is CASSQVKASGATGELFF. CDR3 DNA sequence: TGCGCCAGCAGCCAGGTAAAAGCATCTGGAGCCACCGGGGAGCTGTTTTTT.

The chain employs TRBV3-1 (or the pseudogene TRBV3-2) and TRBJ1-2; D perhaps matches TRBD1 (6 bases). Trimming took off 5 bases at V and 4 bases at J, with 11 bases between the two ends. CDR1 and CDR2 from the germline V gene are LGHDT and YNNKEL (reference sequence). The length of the CDR3 is 13 residues. CDR3: CASSGTGIYGYTF. The CDR3 DNA follows: TGTGCCAGCAGCGGAACAGGGATCTATGGCTACACCTTC.

The chain is built from TRBV28 and TRBJ1-3; D possibly corresponds to TRBD1 (5 bases). The V end was cut by 5 bases, the J end by 2 bases, with 19 bases between. The CDR3 is made up of 17 amino acids. The germline V gene encodes CDR1 MDHEN and CDR2 SYDVKM. CDR3 sequence: CASSPANFRGTGNTIYF. In nucleotides, the CDR3 is TGTGCCAGCAGTCCGGCCAATTTTAGGGGTACTGGAAACACCATATATTTT. The full variable domain, rest sourced from reference TRBV28 and TRBJ1-3, is DVKVTQSSRYLVKRTGEKVFLECVQDMDHENMFWYRQDPGLGLRLIYFSYDVKMKEKGDIPEGYSVSREKKERFSLILESASTNQTSMYLCASSPANFRGTGNTIYFGEGSWLTVV.

This clone came up once. The V call is TRBV13, the J call TRBJ1-5, with TRBD1 as a possible D gene (5 bases). CDR1 is PRHDT and CDR2 is FYEKMQ in the germline V gene (reference sequence). V was shortened by 1 base and J by 0 bases, with 19 bases between the two germline ends. This CDR3 region has 19 residues. CDR3 in amino acids: CASSLVLPVGTHSNQPQHF. CDR3 nucleotides: TGTGCCAGCAGCTTAGTACTTCCGGTGGGGACGCATAGCAATCAGCCCCAGCATTTT.

The chain has TRBV11-2 and TRBJ2-7; 8 bases line up with TRBD2. Per germline, CDR1 SGHAT and CDR2 FQNNGV. The J segment lost 4 bases and the V segment lost 4 bases, leaving 6 bases of the junction unmatched. The CDR3 is 14 amino acids. The DNA of the CDR3 is TGTGCCAGCAGCTCCCGGGGGGGCGGATACGAGCAGTACTTC. Translating it yields CASSSRGGGYEQYF.

The chain couples TRBV7-2 to TRBJ2-4; 10 nucleotides line up with TRBD2. Trimming removed 3 bases from V and 5 bases from J; junction bases left unmatched: 1. This CDR3 has 14 residues. CDR1 is SGHTA and CDR2 is FQGNSA in the germline V gene. In nucleotides, the CDR3 is TGTGCCAGCAGCTTTACTAGCGGGGAAAACATTCAGTACTTC. The encoded protein is CASSFTSGENIQYF.

The V call is TRBV5-1, the J call TRBJ1-5, with 9 bases fitting TRBD1. Trimming removed 0 bases from V and 8 bases from J; junction bases left unmatched: 6. The CDR3 is 15 amino acids. Per the germline V gene, CDR1 is SGHRS and CDR2 is YFSETQ. The CDR3 region is CASSLGGQGVEPQHF. CDR3 nucleotides: TGCGCCAGCAGCTTGGGGGGACAGGGCGTCGAGCCCCAGCATTTT.

CDR3 in amino acids: CASSLAMSTEQYF. The CDR3 bases are TGTGCCAGCAGCTTAGCAATGAGTACCGAGCAGTACTTC. The chain joins TRBV7-2 to TRBJ2-7; D remains unclear. V was pared by 0 bases and J by 6 bases, with 9 bases between. The V gene's germline CDR1 is SGHTA and CDR2 FQGNSA. CDR3 length: 13 residues.

The chain has TRBV3-1 (or the pseudogene TRBV3-2) and TRBJ2-7; 8 bases are shared with TRBD2. Germline CDR1 and CDR2: LGHDT and YNNKEL (reference sequence). V was clipped by 3 bases and J by 2 bases; unmatched bases: 3. CDR3 size: 14 residues. The DNA for the CDR3 is TGTGCCAGCAGCCAGGGACTAGGAACCTACGAGCAGTACTTC. Amino acid sequence: CASSQGLGTYEQYF.

The V gene is TRBV4-3, the J gene TRBJ1-1; 7 bases agree with TRBD1. V was pared by 0 bases and J by 7 bases, with 8 bases of the junction left unmatched. The germline CDR1 and CDR2 sequences are LGHNA and YSLEER. This CDR3 is 15 amino acids long. The CDR3 DNA is TGCGCCAGCAGCCAAGAAGAGGGGGCGCATATTGAAGCTTTCTTT. Protein: CASSQEEGAHIEAFF.

The chain couples TRBV7-3 to TRBJ1-1; D perhaps matches TRBD1 (6 bases). V was clipped by 1 base and J by 1 base, with 7 bases between them. The CDR3 spans 14 residues. Per germline, CDR1 SGHTA and CDR2 FQGTGA. The CDR3 sequence is CASSLKGENTEAFF. DNA of the CDR3: TGTGCCAGCAGCTTAAAGGGGGAGAACACTGAAGCTTTCTTT.

The chain employs TRBV5-1 and TRBJ1-4; D is perhaps TRBD1 (5 bases). This CDR3 region has 16 residues. V was trimmed by 0 bases and J by 7 bases, leaving 16 bases between them. Germline lookup yields CDR1 SGHRS and CDR2 YFSETQ. The CDR3: CASSLGHQQVGEKLFF. The CDR3 region has the DNA TGCGCCAGCAGCTTGGGCCATCAACAGGTCGGTGAAAAACTGTTTTTT.

V and J are TRBV5-6 and TRBJ1-2, with no clear D. Looked up from germline, CDR1 is SGHDT and CDR2 is YYEEEE. The length of the CDR3 is 11 residues. Trimming cost V 0 bases and J 12 bases, with 9 bases left between them. The CDR3 loop is CASSLAATHTF. The DNA for the CDR3 is TGTGCCAGCAGCTTGGCCGCCACTCACACCTTC.